The next 25 T cell receptor beta chains were all read from a single sample in a study of OX40 agonist ivuxolimab in advanced cancers. The table came from immunoSEQ multiplex PCR; TCRdb's copy has only in-frame clones and leaves some out. The repertoire consists of some 78,000 clones, with roughly 92% occurring once and the leading ten covering 2.5% to 3%. Sample: CD4+ or CD8+ T cells sorted from blood, taken in a trial of the OX40 agonist ivuxolimab. These receptors were taken from an adult with an advanced solid tumor such as melanoma, head and neck, liver or kidney cancer.

This rearrangement joins TRBV14 to TRBJ2-5; tentatively, D is TRBD1 (6 bases). The V and J ends lost 0 bases and 6 bases respectively, with 17 bases between them. Germline V gives CDR1 SGHDN, CDR2 FVKESK. The CDR3 totals 16 residues. The CDR3 nucleotides are TGTGCCAGCAGCCAAGAAAAAGGAACAGGGAGAAAGACCCAGTACTTC. It translates to CASSQEKGTGRKTQYF.

This chain uses TRBV27 with TRBJ1-2, with D possibly being TRBD1 (5 bases). The CDR3 is 13 residues long. From germline, CDR1 is MNHEY and CDR2 SMNVEV (reference sequence). The V gene lost 5 bases and the J gene lost 8 bases, with 15 bases spanning the gap. CDR3 in DNA: TGTGCCAGCAGTGTACAGGCGGCCGGAGGCTACACCTTC. Translating it yields CASSVQAAGGYTF.

A single count supports this clone. Written as DNA, the CDR3 is TGTGCCAGCCTTCCGGGAGATTACGCCGAGCAGTACTTC. It codes for CASLPGDYAEQYF. The V call is TRBV2, the J call TRBJ2-7, with D possibly TRBD2 on 6 matching bases. V lost 8 bases to trimming and J lost 6 bases, with 17 bases between them. Germline V gene lookup returns CDR1 SNHLY and CDR2 FYNNEI. The CDR3 is 13 amino acids.

The genes are TRBV21-1 and TRBJ1-1. TRBV21-1 is an annotated pseudogene. This CDR3 region has 14 residues. In DNA, the CDR3 is TGTGCCAGCAGCCCGGGGGGAATAGACACTGAAGCTTTCTTT. Translation gives CASSPGGIDTEAFF.

The rearrangement joins TRBV6-6 to TRBJ2-7; D call uncertain. Germline CDR1 MNHNY, CDR2 SVGAGI (reference sequence). Trimming removed 4 bases at V and 1 base at J, with 11 bases between. The CDR3 is 14 residues long. The CDR3 bases are TGTGCCAGCAGTTTCGACGTAATTTCCTACGAGCAGTACTTC. Its translation is CASSFDVISYEQYF.

V usage is TRBV6-5 and J usage is TRBJ1-1, with D unclear. The germline gives CDR1 MNHEY, CDR2 SVGAGI. The CDR3 is made up of 13 amino acids. Trimming stripped 10 bases from V and 0 bases from J, with 12 bases between. The CDR3: CAIRRQVNTEAFF. The CDR3 DNA reads as TGTGCCATTCGAAGGCAGGTGAACACTGAAGCTTTCTTT.

V is TRBV4-1 and J is TRBJ1-1, with unresolved D. The CDR3 spans 17 residues. Trimming removed 1 base from V and 4 bases from J, with 19 bases in between. Germline loops: CDR1 MGHRA, CDR2 YSYEKL. CDR3 loop: CASSQAAILPMGTEAFF. DNA for the CDR3: TGCGCCAGCAGCCAAGCCGCTATTCTCCCTATGGGCACTGAAGCTTTCTTT.

This chain connects TRBV5-4 to TRBJ2-5; D not certain. The CDR3 is 11 residues long. Per germline, CDR1 SGHNT and CDR2 YYREEE (reference sequence). The ends were cut back, 3 bases at V and 0 bases at J, with 0 bases in the middle. The CDR3 here is CASSYQETQYF. In nucleotides, the CDR3 is TGTGCCAGCAGCTACCAAGAGACCCAGTACTTC.

The chain combines TRBV7-1 with TRBJ1-1; D is undetermined. TRBV7-1 is flagged as an ORF with uncertain function. The CDR3 runs 15 residues. Trimming took off 4 bases at V and 4 bases at J, with 16 bases between the two ends. The CDR3 DNA follows: TGTGCCAGCAGCTTAGGGTGGGCCCGGGGCACTGAAGCTTTCTTT. It is translated as CASSLGWARGTEAFF.

CDR3 nucleotide sequence: TGTGCCAGCAGCTTAGATCGCGGGGGCGCCGGGTCCGGCTACACCTTC. Translation gives CASSLDRGGAGSGYTF. The chain is built from TRBV11-2 and TRBJ1-2; TRBD1 is a possible D gene (6 bases). Per the germline V gene, CDR1 is SGHAT and CDR2 is FQNNGV. The CDR3 runs 16 residues. V lost 0 bases to trimming and J lost 8 bases, with 19 bases between them.

The chain is built from TRBV19 and TRBJ1-2; 7 positions agree with TRBD1. CDR3 length equals 15 residues. Germline V gives CDR1 LNHDA, CDR2 SQIVND (reference sequence). The ends lost 8 bases at V and 4 bases at J; junction bases unmatched: 13. The CDR3 loop reads CASQKGAQRLYGYTF. Written as DNA, the CDR3 is TGTGCCAGTCAGAAGGGGGCCCAAAGGCTCTATGGCTACACCTTC. The full variable domain, in which reference TRBV19 and TRBJ1-2 provide the parts outside the CDR3, is DGGITQSPKYLFRKEGQNVTLSCEQNLNHDAMYWYRQDPGQGLRLIYYSQIVNDFQKGDIAEGYSVSREKKESFPLTVTSAQKNPTAFYLCASQKGAQRLYGYTFGSGTRLTVV.

A few counts support this clone. V usage is TRBV19 and J usage is TRBJ2-2; 8 bases line up with TRBD2. Germline assignment: CDR1 LNHDA and CDR2 SQIVND (reference sequence). V was pared by 9 bases and J by 5 bases, with 8 bases of the junction left unmatched. CDR3 length: 14 amino acids. CDR3 residues: CASREGGSTGELFF. CDR3 sequence (DNA): TGTGCCAGCCGGGAGGGGGGGTCTACCGGGGAGCTGTTTTTT.

The genes are TRBV30 and TRBJ1-2, with a weak D call TRBD1 (6 bases). CDR1 and CDR2 (germline): GTSNPN, SVGIG (reference sequence). The ends were cut back, 4 bases at V and 4 bases at J, with 13 bases in the middle. The CDR3 contains 13 residues. The CDR3: CAWTGQPPYGYTF. The CDR3 region has the DNA TGTGCCTGGACAGGACAGCCCCCCTATGGCTACACCTTC.

J is TRBJ2-1 and V is TRBV5-5, with a possible D match to TRBD2 (7 bases). There are 18 residues in the CDR3. V was shortened by 0 bases and J by 3 bases, with 19 bases between the two germline ends. Germline V gene sequence: CDR1 SGHKS, CDR2 YYEKEE (reference sequence). DNA for the CDR3: TGTGCCAGCAGCTTGGATCGGGGGGCTGCCCCTATCTACAATGAGCAGTTCTTC. This encodes CASSLDRGAAPIYNEQFF.

The CDR3 protein is CARGGYTF. The CDR3 DNA sequence: TGTGCCCGCGGCGGCTACACCTTC. The genes are TRBV28 and TRBJ1-2; no firm D call. Germline V gives CDR1 MDHEN, CDR2 SYDVKM. This CDR3 has 8 residues. V lost 11 bases and J lost 8, with 6 bases in between.

This clone occurred once. This chain links TRBV28 with TRBJ1-2, with a possible D match to TRBD1 (6 bases). With 4 bases removed from V and 4 bases from J, the gap between germline ends came to 13 bases. The CDR3 extends over 14 amino acids. Germline V CDR1 and CDR2: MDHEN, SYDVKM. DNA for the CDR3: TGTGCCAGCAGTTATTCCGGGACAATCTATGGCTACACCTTC. This codes for CASSYSGTIYGYTF.

This chain uses TRBV7-2 with TRBJ1-1; D gene uncertain. The CDR3 is made up of 15 amino acids. From germline, CDR1 is SGHTA and CDR2 FQGNSA. Trimming shortened V by 5 bases and J by 0 bases, and 13 bases separated the two germline ends. As DNA, the CDR3 is TGTGCCAGCAGCCCCCTGAGAGCCCTGAACACTGAAGCTTTCTTT. This codes for CASSPLRALNTEAFF.

The CDR3 coding sequence is TGCGCCAGCAGCAGAGGACAGGTTCCCTACGAGCAGTACTTC. This codes for CASSRGQVPYEQYF. The gene calls are TRBV5-1 and TRBJ2-7; 7 positions match TRBD1. Germline trimming cut 4 bases from V and 2 bases from J; bases unmatched to any gene: 6. The CDR3 has 14 amino acids. Per germline, CDR1 SGHRS and CDR2 YFSETQ.

The chain combines TRBV10-3 with TRBJ1-1; D is uncertain. V dropped 6 bases and J dropped 7 bases, with 12 bases sitting between them. CDR1 is ENHRY and CDR2 is SYGVKD in the germline V gene. CDR3 length: 12 residues. CDR3 loop: CAISPGRNEAFF. The CDR3 region has the DNA TGTGCCATCAGCCCCGGACGGAATGAAGCTTTCTTT.

The chain employs TRBV7-8 and TRBJ1-1; D unclear. The V and J ends lost 5 bases and 10 bases respectively, with 17 bases between them. The CDR3 spans 13 residues. In germline, CDR1 is SGHVS, CDR2 FQNEAQ. The CDR3 DNA is TGTGCCAGCAGCCCAATTCAGGCACCGGGAGCTTTCTTT. This gives the protein CASSPIQAPGAFF. Together with reference TRBV7-8 and TRBJ1-1, the CDR3 gives the full variable domain: GAGVSQSPRYKVAKRGQDVALRCDPISGHVSLFWYQQALGQGPEFLTYFQNEAQLDKSGLPSDRFFAERPEGSVSTLKIQRTQQEDSAVYLCASSPIQAPGAFFGQGTRLTVV.

This chain links TRBV5-1 with TRBJ2-6; no clear D. V lost 4 bases to trimming and J lost 0 bases, with 11 bases between them. There are 16 residues in the CDR3. The germline V gene has CDR1 SGHRS and CDR2 YFSETQ. The DNA of the CDR3 is TGCGCCAGCAGCCAAGACACACACTCTGGGGCCAACGTCCTGACTTTC. It specifies CASSQDTHSGANVLTF. Variable domain in full (rest from reference TRBV5-1 and TRBJ2-6): KAGVTQTPRYLIKTRGQQVTLSCSPISGHRSVSWYQQTPGQGLQFLFEYFSETQRNKGNFPGRFSGRQFSNSRSEMNVSTLELGDSALYLCASSQDTHSGANVLTFGAGSRLTVL.

CDR3 loop: CASSVGGPGGRDTQYF. CDR3 DNA sequence: TGTGCCAGCAGCGTAGGGGGTCCCGGGGGCCGTGATACGCAGTATTTT. This chain joins TRBV9 and TRBJ2-3; D tentatively reads TRBD1 or TRBD2 (6 bases each). CDR3 length: 16 amino acids. V was cut by 0 bases and J by 6 bases, with 17 bases left in between. From germline, CDR1 is SGDLS and CDR2 YYNGEE.

The J gene is TRBJ2-3, the V gene TRBV18; TRBD1 might be the D (5 bases). The CDR3 spans 14 residues. V dropped 2 bases and J dropped 4 bases, with 10 bases sitting between them. The germline V gene encodes CDR1 KGHSH and CDR2 LQKENI. The CDR3 nucleotides read TGTGCCAGCTCACCAACTCAGGGCGCAGATACGCAGTATTTT. Amino acid sequence: CASSPTQGADTQYF. The variable domain in full, completed from reference TRBV18 and TRBJ2-3, reads NAGVMQNPRHLVRRRGQEARLRCSPMKGHSHVYWYRQLPEEGLKFMVYLQKENIIDESGMPKERFSAEFPKEGPSILRIQQVVRGDSAAYFCASSPTQGADTQYFGPGTRLTVL.

This rearrangement joins TRBV19 to TRBJ1-1; weak D call: TRBD1 (5 bases). The CDR3 runs 15 residues. Germline lookup yields CDR1 LNHDA and CDR2 SQIVND (reference sequence). V dropped 3 bases and J dropped 5 bases, with 16 bases sitting between them. The CDR3 here is CASSIASNPGTEAFF. In nucleotides, the CDR3 is TGTGCCAGTAGTATTGCGAGCAATCCAGGGACTGAAGCTTTCTTT.

V gene TRBV7-6 combines with J gene TRBJ2-7; D call uncertain. Germline V gives CDR1 SGHVS, CDR2 FNYEAQ. Trimming cost V 1 base and J 6 bases, with 7 bases left between them. This CDR3 contains 12 residues. CDR3 sequence reads: CASSLEGREQYF. The CDR3 DNA is TGTGCCAGCAGCTTAGAGGGTCGCGAGCAGTACTTC. Supplemented by reference TRBV7-6 and TRBJ2-7, the full variable domain reads GAGVSQSPRYKVTKRGQDVALRCDPISGHVSLYWYRQALGQGPEFLTYFNYEAQQDKSGLPNDRFSAERPEGSISTLTIQRTEQRDSAMYRCASSLEGREQYFGPGTRLTVT.